The 19 T cell receptor beta chains below were found in one sample sequenced in a study of T cell repertoires in ileal Crohn's disease. Documented time point: proximal margin of the surgical specimen (macroscopically non-inflamed). Assay: immunoSEQ multiplex PCR; the TCRdb copy retains only in-frame clones and omits some. The sample has several thousand clones; 55% to 75% are singletons. Sequencing was performed on ileal tissue. Every receptor here comes from an adult with Crohn's disease.

This rearrangement joins TRBV18 to TRBJ1-5, with no clear D. CDR1 KGHSH and CDR2 LQKENI come from the germline V gene. The V end was cut by 5 bases, the J end by 5 bases, with 13 bases between. The CDR3 runs to 14 residues. The CDR3, as DNA: TGTGCCAGCTCATCCTCCGGGTCCGATCAGCCCCAGCATTTT. Translated: CASSSSGSDQPQHF.

The chain recombines TRBV5-6 with TRBJ1-1; the D is unclear. Deletions cut 1 base from V and 8 bases from J, with 21 bases between. Germline loops: CDR1 SGHDT, CDR2 YYEEEE. This CDR3 has 16 residues. The CDR3 region is CASSLSQAMTSWEAFF. The CDR3 DNA follows: TGTGCCAGCAGCTTGTCCCAGGCCATGACCTCTTGGGAAGCTTTCTTT.

The rearrangement joins TRBV27 to TRBJ2-7; D unclear. Trimming took 4 bases from V and 6 from J, leaving 13 bases between them. Germline CDR1 is MNHEY and CDR2 is SMNVEV (reference sequence). The CDR3 contains 13 residues. The CDR3 DNA reads TGTGCCAGCAGTTGTCCAACGGGCTCCGAGCAGTACGTC. The encoded protein is CASSCPTGSEQYV.

This chain connects TRBV5-6 to TRBJ2-7, with unresolved D. CDR1 is SGHDT, CDR2 YYEEEE, per germline. The V end lost 5 bases, the J end lost 3 bases, and 12 bases lay between the germline ends. The CDR3 extends over 13 amino acids. CDR3 protein: CASSPGSHYEQYV. The CDR3 DNA reads as TGTGCCAGCAGTCCGGGCTCCCACTACGAGCAGTACGTC.

This chain joins TRBV7-6 and TRBJ2-1; D perhaps matches TRBD2 (6 bases). Trimming left V 0 bases short and J 8 bases short, with 14 bases between. The length of the CDR3 is 15 residues. Germline-derived CDR1 and CDR2 are SGHVS and FNYEAQ. CDR3 in amino acids: CASSLAGGPRDEQFF. For the CDR3, the DNA is TGTGCCAGCAGCTTAGCCGGAGGGCCTAGGGATGAGCAGTTCTTC. Drawing the rest from reference TRBV7-6 and TRBJ2-1, the complete variable domain is GAGVSQSPRYKVTKRGQDVALRCDPISGHVSLYWYRQALGQGPEFLTYFNYEAQQDKSGLPNDRFSAERPEGSISTLTIQRTEQRDSAMYRCASSLAGGPRDEQFFGPGTRLTVL.

The chain recombines TRBV19 with TRBJ2-7; possibly TRBD1 for D (5 bases). This CDR3 spans 9 amino acids. CDR1 is LNHDA and CDR2 is SQIVND in the germline V gene (reference sequence). This CDR3 is CDSHREQYV. The CDR3 region has the DNA TGTGACAGCCACAGGGAGCAGTACGTC.

The rearrangement links TRBV9 to TRBJ2-3; D is unresolved. The CDR3 is 15 residues long. The germline gives CDR1 SGDLS, CDR2 YYNGEE. Trimming pared 0 bases from V and 3 bases from J, leaving 11 bases between. CDR3 region: CASSVDWVATDTQYF. The CDR3 region has the DNA TGTGCCAGCAGCGTAGACTGGGTCGCGACAGATACGCAGTATTTT. The whole variable domain, remainder taken from reference TRBV9 and TRBJ2-3, is DSGVTQTPKHLITATGQRVTLRCSPRSGDLSVYWYQQSLDQGLQFLIQYYNGEERAKGNILERFSAQQFPDLHSELNLSSLELGDSALYFCASSVDWVATDTQYFGPGTRLTVL.

This clone was detected only a few times. This rearrangement joins TRBV30 to TRBJ2-2; no clear D gene. This CDR3 comprises 15 residues. Trimming removed 2 bases from V and 0 bases from J, with 10 bases in between. The germline V gene encodes CDR1 GTSNPN and CDR2 SVGIG (reference sequence). The CDR3 coding sequence is TGTGCCTGGAGTTTCAAAGGGACGAACACCGGGGAGCTGTTTTTT. Translating it yields CAWSFKGTNTGELFF.

The chain joins TRBV7-2 to TRBJ2-7; weak D call: TRBD2 (6 bases). The CDR3 has 13 residues. The V end lost 3 bases, the J end lost 5 bases, and 11 bases lay between the germline ends. Germline V gene lookup returns CDR1 SGHTA and CDR2 FQGNSA. As DNA, the CDR3 is TGTGCCAGCAGCTTGATTTCGGGGGACGAGCAGTACTTC. Amino acid sequence: CASSLISGDEQYF.

The chain joins TRBV18 to TRBJ2-1; 13 nucleotides align to TRBD2. The CDR3 loop spans 14 amino acids. The germline V gene has CDR1 KGHSH and CDR2 LQKENI. The J segment lost 8 bases and the V segment lost 8 bases, leaving 6 bases of the junction unmatched. In DNA, the CDR3 is TGTGCCAGCCAGACTAGCGGGAGGAGCGATGAGCAGTTCTTC. Protein: CASQTSGRSDEQFF.

The J gene is TRBJ1-6, the V gene TRBV7-9; TRBD1 is a possible D gene (6 bases). The CDR3 has 14 residues. CDR1 is SEHNR, CDR2 FQNEAQ, per germline (reference sequence). V shed 5 bases and J shed 6 bases, with 11 bases lying between them. The CDR3 DNA reads as TGTGCCAGCAGCCAGGGGAAGGGTAATTCACCCCTCCACTTT. This sequence encodes CASSQGKGNSPLHF.

The CDR3 DNA reads TGTGCCAGTAGTGCGGGACAGGGGGCCTTGAGCACTGAAGCTTTCTTT. It encodes CASSAGQGALSTEAFF. The chain has TRBV11-2 and TRBJ1-1, with 12 bases fitting TRBD1. The CDR3 is made up of 16 amino acids. Germline V lookup: CDR1 SGHAT, CDR2 FQNNGV. The V and J ends lost 9 bases and 4 bases, in that order; junction bases with no gene match: 12.

This clone has only a few counts. The genes are TRBV10-2 and TRBJ1-1; no definite D call. This CDR3 region has 14 residues. From germline, CDR1 is WSHSY and CDR2 SAAADI. V was pared by 6 bases and J by 8 bases, with 19 bases between. The CDR3 spells CASRLDAQVGEAFF. For the CDR3, the DNA is TGCGCCAGCAGGCTGGACGCCCAGGTTGGGGAAGCTTTCTTT.

In its sample, this clone was seen a few times. The CDR3 reads CASSPPLWKDYEQYF. The CDR3 coding sequence is TGTGCCAGCAGCCCACCCTTGTGGAAGGACTACGAGCAGTACTTC. The genes are TRBV5-5 and TRBJ2-7, with D unresolved. Per the germline V gene, CDR1 is SGHKS and CDR2 is YYEKEE (reference sequence). V shed 4 bases and J shed 3 bases, with 17 bases lying between them. The CDR3 covers 15 residues.

In regard to this clone: Other nucleotide sequences from this sample produce the same CDR3. CDR3 bases: TGTGCCAGCAGTGAAAGGCCGGGATTCAGTTCACCCCTCCACTTT. The encoded protein is CASSERPGFSSPLHF. V and J are TRBV25-1 and TRBJ1-6; D unclear. Deletions cut 2 bases from V and 9 bases from J, with 14 bases between. There are 15 residues in the CDR3. Germline CDR1 reads MGHDK; CDR2 reads SYGVNS.

The chain carries TRBV23-1 and TRBJ1-3; the D is unclear. TRBV23-1 is flagged as an ORF with uncertain function. The V gene lost 0 bases and the J gene lost 1 base, with 13 bases spanning the gap. This CDR3 spans 17 amino acids. CDR3 sequence reads: CASSQSTGRPSGNTIYF. The DNA of the CDR3 is TGCGCCAGCAGTCAATCTACCGGCCGTCCTTCTGGAAACACCATATATTTT.

The V call is TRBV6-6, the J call TRBJ1-2; 7 bases align to TRBD1. Germline-derived CDR1 and CDR2 are MNHNY and SVGAGI (reference sequence). This CDR3 comprises 14 residues. Losses at the gene ends were 2 bases for V and 3 bases for J; bases not matched to a gene: 3. The CDR3 DNA follows: TGTGCCAGCAGTTACGGAGGGGGCGACTATGGCTACACCTTC. Its translation: CASSYGGGDYGYTF.

The chain uses TRBV6-5 and TRBJ2-7, with 11 bases aligning to TRBD1. J was trimmed by 3 bases and V by 2 bases; bases with no gene match: 0. The germline gives CDR1 MNHEY, CDR2 SVGAGI. This CDR3 is built from 14 residues. DNA of the CDR3: TGTGCCAGCAGTTACGGGACAGGGGGCTACGAGCAGTACGTC. This encodes CASSYGTGGYEQYV.

The rearrangement links TRBV7-9 to TRBJ2-6; 11 nucleotides line up with TRBD2. CDR1 SEHNR and CDR2 FQNEAQ come from the germline V gene (reference sequence). The trim removed 3 bases at V and 0 bases at J, leaving 4 bases unmatched. The length of the CDR3 is 18 residues. CDR3: CASSFAGTSGSGANVLTF. DNA for the CDR3: TGTGCCAGCAGCTTCGCCGGGACTAGCGGCTCTGGGGCCAACGTCCTGACTTTC.